Listed below are T cell receptor beta chains from one sample, sequenced in a study of regulatory T cells. The table came from immunoSEQ multiplex PCR; TCRdb's copy has only in-frame clones and leaves some out. The sample holds 30,000 to 40,000 clones; about 89% are singletons and the top ten take 2.4%. Input material: conventional CD4+ T cells sorted from blood. Every receptor here comes from a person between 18 and 35 years old with CD3G deficiency. The CDR3 runs from the conserved cysteine through the conserved F or W. D genes are given only for firm matches. Clone size appears in some rows only: once, few, many, or a class for an expanded clone.

v_gene	d_gene	j_gene	len	abundance	CDR3nt	CDR3aa
TRBV6-1	.	TRBJ1-2	14	once	TGTGCCAGCAGGCCGGACAGAACGAACTATGGCTACACCTTC	CASRPDRTNYGYTF
TRBV28	.	TRBJ1-1	15	once	TGTGCCAGCAGTTTTCGGAACCCTAGGAGGGCTGAAGCTTTCTTT	CASSFRNPRRAEAFF
TRBV28	.	TRBJ2-1	14	once	TGTGCCAGCAGCGACTCGTCGTCCTACAATGAGCAGTTCTTC	CASSDSSSYNEQFF
TRBV28	TRBD1	TRBJ1-4	14	once	TGTGCCAGCAGTTTGAAGGGGGCAAATGAAAAACTGTTTTTT	CASSLKGANEKLFF
TRBV28	.	TRBJ2-7	15	.	TGTGCCAGCAGCCGACCCTCGACAGGTCTTTACGAGCAGTACTTC	CASSRPSTGLYEQYF
TRBV6-1	.	TRBJ1-2	12	.	TGTGCCAGCACTGAGGGCACCTATGGCTACACCTTC	CASTEGTYGYTF
TRBV10-3	TRBD1	TRBJ2-1	13	.	TGTGCCATCAGTGAGGACAGGGTTAATGAGCAGTTCTTC	CAISEDRVNEQFF
TRBV6-5	.	TRBJ1-6	13	.	TGTGCCAGCAGAGGGGGGGCTGAATCACCCCTCCACTTT	CASRGGAESPLHF
TRBV7-9	.	TRBJ2-3	15	.	TGTGCCAGCAGCTTAGCGGGGTCTTCCAGGGGTGCGCAGTATTTT	CASSLAGSSRGAQYF
TRBV6-5	.	TRBJ1-1	13	.	TGTGCCAGCAGTCCCGGGGCCTACACTGAAGCTTTCTTT	CASSPGAYTEAFF
TRBV6-6	TRBD2	TRBJ2-7	16	.	TGTGCCAGCAGTTCAGCGGGGGGCTCGAACTCCTACGAGCAGTACTTC	CASSSAGGSNSYEQYF
TRBV20-1	.	TRBJ2-3	11	.	TGCAGTGCTAGCCTTGGGGATACGCAGTATTTT	CSASLGDTQYF
TRBV5-1	.	TRBJ2-1	14	few	TGCGCCAGCCGCCCGGGGCAGGGTAGGAATGAGCAGTTCTTC	CASRPGQGRNEQFF
TRBV7-2	.	TRBJ2-7	15	.	TGTGCCAGCAGCTTATCGGGTCTACCGACCTACGAGCAGTACTTC	CASSLSGLPTYEQYF
TRBV10-3	.	TRBJ2-7	12	.	TGTGCCACCAAGAGATACTCCTACGAGCAGTACTTC	CATKRYSYEQYF
TRBV6-1	.	TRBJ2-1	11	.	TGTGCCAGCCGACAGGTAATAGAGCAGTTCTTC	CASRQVIEQFF
TRBV10-2	.	TRBJ1-2	14	.	TGCGCCAGCAGTCCAGGGCCCCGAAACTATGGCTACACCTTC	CASSPGPRNYGYTF
TRBV28	.	TRBJ2-7	16	.	TGTGCCAGCAGTTCACCACAGGGATATAAAACCTACGAGCAGTACTTC	CASSSPQGYKTYEQYF
TRBV6-1	.	TRBJ2-4	15	once	TGTGCCAGCAGTGCTACAGGGAAAGCCAAAAACATTCAGTACTTC	CASSATGKAKNIQYF
TRBV7-9	TRBD1	TRBJ1-4	15	.	TGTGCCAGCAGCTCAAGAGGGGGCGCGGGGGAAAAACTGTTTTTT	CASSSRGGAGEKLFF
TRBV28	.	TRBJ2-5	13	.	TGTGCCAGCACGTCCGGGGTCCGGGAGACCCAGTACTTC	CASTSGVRETQYF
TRBV4-1	.	TRBJ1-4	16	.	TGCGCCAGCAGGCCTGAATTGGGGGTGACGAGTGAAAAACTGTTTTTT	CASRPELGVTSEKLFF
TRBV18	TRBD2	TRBJ2-7	14	.	TGTGCCAGCTCACCTGGGACTAGTAGGGGCGAGCAGTACTTC	CASSPGTSRGEQYF